A single sample is the source of the 10 T cell receptor beta chains below, sequenced in a study of regulatory T cells in long-lasting Graves disease. Sequencing libraries for TCR beta were prepared with iRepertoire HTBI primers and Arm-PCR of CDR3 regions. TCRdb called the multiplex PCR reads again in MiXCR, with one record for every CDR3 protein. The data hold under 300,000 distinct CDR3 sequences, with around 20% observed a single time. As for time point: newly diagnosed GD, antithyroid drugs for less than 3 months. The TCR library was prepared using RNA isolated from PBMCs. The input for sequencing was peripheral blood mononuclear cells (PBMCs), taken at new diagnosis, from a patient treated with antithyroid drugs. These TCRs come from a female donor with Graves disease.

This clonotype was seen repeatedly, ten times or more. The chain combines TRBV20-1 with TRBJ2-5; D is uncertain. Deletions cut 1 base from V and 1 base from J, with 7 bases between. The CDR3 consists of 13 residues. Germline loops: CDR1 DFQATT, CDR2 SNEGSKA (reference sequence). The CDR3 bases are TGCAGTGCTAGAGGGTATACCCAAGAGACCCAGTACTTC. Encoded protein: CSARGYTQETQYF.

This clonotype was picked up a small number of times. The rearrangement links TRBV4-3 to TRBJ2-4; D is possibly TRBD2 (5 bases). CDR1 and CDR2 from the germline V gene are LGHNA and YSLEER. This CDR3 has 16 residues. V gave up 0 bases and J gave up 4 bases, with 13 bases separating them. This CDR3 reads CASSQDLPGRKNIQYF. The CDR3 region has the DNA TGCGCCAGCAGCCAAGATCTCCCGGGGAGAAAAAACATTCAGTACTTC.

A word on this clonotype: A much bigger clone sits one base away, suggesting this may be a read error. The V and J genes are TRBV10-3 and TRBJ1-2, with a tentative D call TRBD1 (6 bases). Germline assignment: CDR1 ENHRY and CDR2 SYGVKD. V shed 3 bases and J shed 6 bases, with 14 bases lying between them. The CDR3 totals 14 residues. The CDR3 loop is CAISDPGVVDGYTF. In DNA form, the CDR3 reads TGTGCCATCAGTGATCCAGGGGTAGTGGATGGCTACACCTTC.

Ten or more counts support this clonotype. The rearrangement joins TRBV6-1 to TRBJ2-7; 10 bases agree with TRBD2. The CDR3 is 16 amino acids. Germline CDR1 reads MNHNS; CDR2 reads SASEGT. With 8 bases clipped from V and 0 bases from J, the junction kept 10 bases outside the gene matches. The CDR3 loop reads CASDSYSGRSSYEQYF. The CDR3, as DNA: TGTGCCAGCGACTCCTATAGCGGGAGGAGCTCCTACGAGCAGTACTTC.

The chain links TRBV25-1 to TRBJ1-4; a possible D gene is TRBD1 (5 bases). V lost 4 bases and J lost 5, with 11 bases in between. CDR3 length equals 14 residues. Germline-derived CDR1 and CDR2 are MGHDK and SYGVNS. CDR3 in amino acids: CASSVSGGNEKLFF. CDR3 coding DNA: TGTGCCAGCAGTGTATCGGGGGGGAATGAAAAACTGTTTTTT.

Turning to this clonotype: A far larger clone is one base from this, pointing to a likely read error. The V gene is TRBV11-1, the J gene TRBJ2-7, with D possibly TRBD2 on 6 matching bases. Looked up from germline, CDR1 is SGHAT and CDR2 is FQDESV (reference sequence). V gave up 5 bases and J gave up 7 bases, with 24 bases separating them. The CDR3 has 16 amino acids. Written as DNA, the CDR3 is TGTGCCAGCAGCACATTGGGGACTGGAGTCTCCAATGAGCAGTACTTC. The encoded protein is CASSTLGTGVSNEQYF. Full variable domain (remainder filled in from reference TRBV11-1 and TRBJ2-7): EAEVAQSPRYKITEKSQAVAFWCDPISGHATLYWYRQILGQGPELLVQFQDESVVDDSQLPKDRFSAERLKGVDSTLKIQPAELGDSAMYLCASSTLGTGVSNEQYFGPGTRLTVT.

This clonotype was observed a handful of times. The chain links TRBV4-3 to TRBJ1-3; D not certain. The germline V gene has CDR1 LGHNA and CDR2 YSLEER. The germline V and J ends were trimmed by 4 bases and 2 bases, with 12 bases remaining between them. CDR3 length: 15 residues. CDR3: CASSLQRGTGNTIYF. CDR3 in DNA: TGCGCCAGCAGCCTTCAGCGGGGAACTGGAAACACCATATATTTT.

This clonotype appeared many times. A far larger clone is a single base away, which makes a read error likely. The genes are TRBV5-1 and TRBJ2-1, with TRBD1 identical over 8 bases. The J segment lost 10 bases and the V segment lost 0 bases, leaving 9 bases of the junction unmatched. The germline gives CDR1 SGHRS, CDR2 YFSETQ. CDR3 length equals 15 residues. The DNA of the CDR3 is TGCGCCAGCAGCTTGGAACAGGGGGTAAGGTTCGAGCAGTTCTTC. Its translation: CASSLEQGVRFEQFF.

Ten or more counts support this clonotype. This chain joins TRBV12-3 or TRBV12-4 and TRBJ1-5, with D hard to call. The CDR3 covers 12 residues. V lost 5 bases to trimming and J lost 5 bases, with 7 bases between them. CDR3 coding DNA: TGTGCCAGCAGTCGGACCGATCAGCCCCAGCATTTT. Protein sequence: CASSRTDQPQHF.

This clonotype has more than one count but fewer than ten. The gene calls are TRBV13 and TRBJ1-4; D unresolved. Germline V gene lookup returns CDR1 PRHDT and CDR2 FYEKMQ (reference sequence). V was clipped by 0 bases and J by 7 bases, with 9 bases between them. The CDR3 sequence is 14 residues long. The CDR3 loop reads CASSLGDSGEKLFF. The CDR3 region has the DNA TGTGCCAGCAGCTTAGGGGACTCGGGTGAAAAACTGTTTTTT.